This T cell receptor beta chain comes out of a study of PD-L1 blockade in urothelial cancer. Background on the study: The year 2014 saw patients start atezolizumab, 1,200 mg intravenously every 3 weeks. Between 0 and 3 prior chemotherapy regimens had been given to patients.

PCRs each included synthetic TCR analog templates spiked in. Measured with immunoSEQ multiplex PCR; TCRdb has only the in-frame clones, and not every one. This repertoire shows approximately 51,000 clones, more than 75% found once; its top ten account for 16%. CDR1 and CDR2 (germline): SEHNR, FQNEAQ (reference sequence). V was trimmed by 6 bases and J by 0 bases, leaving 21 bases between them. CDR3 size: 18 residues. Patients' urothelial carcinoma was locally advanced or metastatic. This receptor was identified in a man between 60 and 70 years old with urothelial cancer. Sequencing used PBMCs, obtained around atezolizumab (anti-PD-L1) treatment. This chain connects TRBV7-9 to TRBJ2-1, with D possibly matching TRBD2 (6 bases). CDR3 sequence reads: CASRLTRGTGDSYNEQFF. The CDR3 DNA sequence: TGTGCCAGCAGACTGACCCGAGGGACGGGGGACTCCTACAATGAGCAGTTCTTC.